Each of the 31 T cell receptor beta chains below was sequenced from the same sample in a study of CD8 T cells in Susac syndrome. Reverse transcription used roughly 0.5 to 1 ug RNA and random hexamers. TCRdb analysed the immunoSEQ multiplex PCR reads with MiXCR anew, one entry per CDR3 protein. The repertoire consists of over 100,000 distinct CDR3 sequences, with around nine tenths occurring once and the leading ten covering about 0.15%. The sample taken for sequencing was CD4+ T cells from PBMCs. The receptors come from a human donor in good health.

The V gene is TRBV29-1, the J gene TRBJ2-1, with 13 bases aligning to TRBD2. The germline V gene encodes CDR1 SQVTM and CDR2 ANQGSEA. The V and J ends lost 7 bases and 4 bases, in that order; junction bases with no gene match: 10. The CDR3 length is 16 residues. This CDR3 reads CSAGGGTSGVYNEQFF. CDR3 coding DNA: TGCAGCGCCGGGGGCGGGACTAGCGGGGTTTACAATGAGCAGTTCTTC.

CDR3 DNA sequence: TGTGCCAGCAGTTTACAGCTACCCCGCACTGAAGCTTTCTTT. Translating gives CASSLQLPRTEAFF. The gene calls are TRBV12-3 or TRBV12-4 and TRBJ1-1; unclear D gene. The ends were cut back, 2 bases at V and 4 bases at J, with 11 bases in the middle. This CDR3 has 14 amino acids.

V gene TRBV7-9 combines with J gene TRBJ1-2; D is possibly TRBD1 (5 bases). The CDR3 runs 13 residues. CDR1 is SEHNR and CDR2 is FQNEAQ in the germline V gene (reference sequence). Deletions cut 3 bases from V and 11 bases from J, with 16 bases between. The CDR3: CASSFFGGESYTF. In nucleotides, the CDR3 is TGTGCCAGCAGCTTTTTTGGGGGGGAGAGTTACACCTTC.

The chain combines TRBV7-2 with TRBJ2-5; D ambiguous. This CDR3 region has 12 residues. The V end lost 1 base, the J end lost 7 bases, and 7 bases lay between the germline ends. Germline assignment: CDR1 SGHTA and CDR2 FQGNSA. CDR3 nucleotides: TGTGCCAGCAGCTTAGAGCGTGGGACCCAGTACTTC. This gives the protein CASSLERGTQYF.

The chain recombines TRBV5-4 with TRBJ1-1; D is uncertain. This CDR3 comprises 12 residues. V gave up 1 base and J gave up 2 bases, with 3 bases separating them. Germline V gene sequence: CDR1 SGHNT, CDR2 YYREEE (reference sequence). The CDR3 sequence is CASSLINTEAFF. Written as DNA, the CDR3 is TGTGCCAGCAGCTTGATTAACACTGAAGCTTTCTTT.

The chain carries TRBV7-2 and TRBJ1-5; unclear D gene. The CDR3 is 15 amino acids. Per germline, CDR1 SGHTA and CDR2 FQGNSA. V lost 5 bases, J lost 5 bases, and 16 bases lay in between. CDR3 in DNA: TGTGCCAGCAGCGGACCAGGTCGTGCCGATCAGCCCCAGCATTTT. It codes for CASSGPGRADQPQHF.

The chain carries TRBV6-2 or TRBV6-3 and TRBJ2-7; D is possibly TRBD1 (6 bases). CDR3 length: 15 amino acids. Germline CDR1 is MNHEY and CDR2 is SVGEGT. Trimming cost V 5 bases and J 1 base, with 15 bases left between them. The CDR3, as DNA: TGTGCCAGCAGTGGCTGGGATACAGGGTCCTACGAGCAGTACTTC. This encodes CASSGWDTGSYEQYF.

V and J are TRBV6-5 and TRBJ1-1; D unresolved. Germline V gives CDR1 MNHEY, CDR2 SVGAGI. The V and J ends lost 5 bases and 8 bases respectively, with 15 bases between them. This CDR3 is built from 13 residues. The CDR3 region is CASSRATGGEAFF. CDR3 DNA sequence: TGTGCCAGCAGTCGAGCCACCGGCGGGGAAGCTTTCTTT.

This chain links TRBV9 with TRBJ1-1, with D perhaps TRBD1 (6 bases). This CDR3 has 15 amino acids. The germline CDR1 and CDR2 sequences are SGDLS and YYNGEE. Trimming removed 4 bases at V and 4 bases at J, with 17 bases between. The CDR3 DNA sequence: TGTGCCAGCAGCATACACAGGGAAGGTGGCACTGAAGCTTTCTTT. It encodes CASSIHREGGTEAFF.

The V gene is TRBV12-3 or TRBV12-4, the J gene TRBJ2-2; 7 bases match TRBD2. The CDR3 is 15 amino acids. Losses at the gene ends were 6 bases for V and 7 bases for J; bases not matched to a gene: 11. The CDR3 here is CASRRRPSGDGELFF. The DNA of the CDR3 is TGTGCCAGCAGGCGCCGGCCCAGCGGGGACGGGGAGCTGTTTTTT.

The J gene is TRBJ2-7, the V gene TRBV6-2 or TRBV6-3, with 8 bases that match TRBD2. The CDR3 totals 15 residues. Per the germline V gene, CDR1 is MNHEY and CDR2 is SVGEGT. After removal of 7 bases from V and 2 bases from J, the junction contained 10 bases not matched to a gene. CDR3 sequence reads: CASTNTPGLAYEQYF. Written as DNA, the CDR3 is TGTGCCAGCACCAACACTCCGGGACTAGCCTACGAGCAGTACTTC.

The chain couples TRBV12-3 or TRBV12-4 to TRBJ2-7, with no clear D. V dropped 2 bases and J dropped 3 bases, with 8 bases sitting between them. This CDR3 comprises 13 residues. DNA for the CDR3: TGTGCCAGCAGTTTACCACCCAACTACGAGCAGTACTTC. Protein product: CASSLPPNYEQYF.

The chain has TRBV20-1 and TRBJ2-7; tentatively, D is TRBD2 (6 bases). V lost 5 bases and J lost 4, with 9 bases in between. Per germline, CDR1 DFQATT and CDR2 SNEGSKA (reference sequence). CDR3 length: 11 residues. CDR3 nucleotides: TGCAGTGCTCTCCGGGAGTACGAGCAGTACTTC. Translated, it gives CSALREYEQYF.

The chain combines TRBV14 with TRBJ2-1; D remains ambiguous. The V gene's germline CDR1 is SGHDN and CDR2 FVKESK. The V end was cut by 3 bases, the J end by 10 bases, with 10 bases between. The CDR3 has 12 amino acids. CDR3 sequence: CASSHGGVEQFF. DNA of the CDR3: TGTGCCAGCAGCCACGGCGGTGTGGAGCAGTTCTTC.

The CDR3 protein is CASSAALAATGELFF. CDR3 in DNA: TGTGCCAGCTCAGCCGCCTTGGCGGCCACCGGGGAGCTGTTTTTT. The rearrangement uses TRBV18 and TRBJ2-2; D gene uncertain. V was pared by 5 bases and J by 4 bases, with 14 bases between. Germline V gives CDR1 KGHSH, CDR2 LQKENI. The CDR3 spans 15 residues.

The J gene is TRBJ1-2, the V gene TRBV27; D may be TRBD1 (5 bases). The V gene's germline CDR1 is MNHEY and CDR2 SMNVEV (reference sequence). CDR3 length equals 13 residues. With 2 bases removed from V and 7 bases from J, the gap between germline ends came to 11 bases. CDR3 amino acids: CASSLGASGGYTF. The DNA of the CDR3 is TGTGCCAGCAGTTTAGGGGCCAGTGGTGGCTACACCTTC.

The rearrangement joins TRBV7-2 to TRBJ2-1, with 12 bases lining up with TRBD2. The CDR3 spans 14 residues. The V gene end was trimmed by 5 bases and the J gene end by 10 bases; junction bases not matched to a gene: 6. Per the germline V gene, CDR1 is SGHTA and CDR2 is FQGNSA. In DNA form, the CDR3 reads TGTGCCAGCAGCGACAGACTAGCGGGGGTCGAGCAGTTCTTC. It encodes CASSDRLAGVEQFF.

The J gene is TRBJ2-7, the V gene TRBV11-1; D unresolved. Deletions cut 7 bases from V and 3 bases from J, with 16 bases between. The length of the CDR3 is 14 residues. Germline CDR1 is SGHAT and CDR2 is FQDESV (reference sequence). The CDR3 region has the DNA TGTGCCAGCACGCGAACCGGTGGCGGCTACGAGCAGTACTTC. It encodes CASTRTGGGYEQYF. The full variable domain, in which reference TRBV11-1 and TRBJ2-7 provide the parts outside the CDR3, is EAEVAQSPRYKITEKSQAVAFWCDPISGHATLYWYRQILGQGPELLVQFQDESVVDDSQLPKDRFSAERLKGVDSTLKIQPAELGDSAMYLCASTRTGGGYEQYFGPGTRLTVT.

This chain links TRBV6-6 with TRBJ2-3; TRBD1 might be the D (6 bases). This CDR3 has 13 amino acids. The germline CDR1 and CDR2 sequences are MNHNY and SVGAGI (reference sequence). Trimming removed 6 bases from V and 6 bases from J, with 13 bases in between. CDR3: CASRQGSPDTQYF. CDR3 DNA: TGTGCCAGCAGACAGGGTTCCCCCGATACGCAGTATTTT.

The rearrangement links TRBV7-2 to TRBJ1-2; 7 bases line up with TRBD1. This CDR3 is 13 amino acids long. V lost 5 bases and J lost 7; bases outside the gene matches: 7. Per the germline V gene, CDR1 is SGHTA and CDR2 is FQGNSA. The CDR3, as DNA: TGTGCCAGCAGCCCGGAGGGGGCCTCTGGCTACACCTTC. Translation gives CASSPEGASGYTF.

The CDR3 DNA sequence: TGTGCCAGCAGTTACCCGCGGCAGGGAGCTGATCAGCCCCAGCATTTT. It specifies CASSYPRQGADQPQHF. The chain joins TRBV6-6 to TRBJ1-5; possibly TRBD1 for D (5 bases). The V gene lost 2 bases and the J gene lost 5 bases, with 16 bases spanning the gap. The germline V gene encodes CDR1 MNHNY and CDR2 SVGAGI (reference sequence). This CDR3 has 16 residues.

This clonotype was observed a single time. The chain employs TRBV12-3 or TRBV12-4 and TRBJ1-1; no clear D. The V end lost 1 base, the J end lost 7 bases, and 7 bases lay between the germline ends. The CDR3 is 12 residues long. In DNA, the CDR3 is TGTGCCAGCAGTTTAGGAAGGAATGAAGCTTTCTTT. It codes for CASSLGRNEAFF.

The genes are TRBV5-8 and TRBJ2-1; D may be TRBD2 (6 bases). The CDR3 length is 17 residues. The germline V gene has CDR1 SGHTS and CDR2 YDEGEE. Trimming left V 6 bases short and J 0 bases short, with 19 bases between. The CDR3 reads CASIMRTGVSSYNEQFF. For the CDR3, the DNA is TGTGCCAGCATCATGAGAACGGGAGTCAGCTCCTACAATGAGCAGTTCTTC.

The chain joins TRBV3-1 to TRBJ2-2; TRBD2 is a possible D gene (5 bases). V shed 3 bases and J shed 2 bases, with 10 bases lying between them. CDR1 and CDR2 from the germline V gene are LGHDT and YNNKEL (reference sequence). This CDR3 has 15 residues. CDR3 in amino acids: CASSQSGDNTGELFF. The CDR3 bases are TGTGCCAGCAGCCAGTCCGGGGATAACACCGGGGAGCTGTTTTTT.

This chain uses TRBV7-2 with TRBJ1-1, with 7 bases identical to TRBD1. Germline CDR1 is SGHTA and CDR2 is FQGNSA. V shed 5 bases, J shed 1 base, and the junction held 10 bases outside the gene matches. This CDR3 has 16 amino acids. CDR3: CASSRGGVGTNTEAFF. The DNA for the CDR3 is TGTGCCAGCAGCCGAGGGGGCGTAGGGACGAACACTGAAGCTTTCTTT.

The table lists this clonotype with a count of one. The CDR3 DNA sequence: TGTGCCAGCCTTCATAGCACCGGGGAGCTGTTTTTT. This gives the protein CASLHSTGELFF. The chain links TRBV6-2 or TRBV6-3 to TRBJ2-2; D ambiguous. Deletions cut 8 bases from V and 4 bases from J, with 8 bases between. Per germline, CDR1 MNHEY and CDR2 SVGEGT. The CDR3 covers 12 residues.

The CDR3, as DNA: TGCAGTGTCGGGGACGAAGAGAGCTCCCCCCTCCACTTT. This encodes CSVGDEESSPLHF. This sequence joins TRBV20-1 and TRBJ1-6; the D gene is possibly TRBD1 (5 bases). Germline values: CDR1 DFQATT, CDR2 SNEGSKA (reference sequence). Trimming took off 7 bases at V and 13 bases at J, with 20 bases between the two ends. The CDR3 length is 13 residues.

V and J are TRBV12-3 or TRBV12-4 and TRBJ1-5; TRBD1 is a possible D gene (6 bases). The V gene lost 3 bases and the J gene lost 7 bases, with 16 bases spanning the gap. The CDR3 is 15 residues long. The CDR3 reads CASSFGTPAGQPQHF. CDR3 DNA: TGTGCCAGCAGTTTCGGGACACCCGCCGGCCAGCCCCAGCATTTT.

The gene calls are TRBV9 and TRBJ2-7, with a weak D call TRBD2 (6 bases). The germline CDR1 and CDR2 sequences are SGDLS and YYNGEE. This CDR3 is built from 11 residues. With 4 bases removed from V and 7 bases from J, the gap between germline ends came to 9 bases. The CDR3 nucleotides read TGTGCCAGCAGCTCAGGGAGGGAGCAGTACTTC. The encoded protein is CASSSGREQYF. Supplemented by reference TRBV9 and TRBJ2-7, the full variable domain reads DSGVTQTPKHLITATGQRVTLRCSPRSGDLSVYWYQQSLDQGLQFLIQYYNGEERAKGNILERFSAQQFPDLHSELNLSSLELGDSALYFCASSSGREQYFGPGTRLTVT.

This chain uses TRBV11-2 with TRBJ1-1; D unresolved. From germline, CDR1 is SGHAT and CDR2 FQNNGV. V was pared by 3 bases and J by 1 base, with 9 bases between. The CDR3 spans 14 residues. The DNA for the CDR3 is TGTGCCAGCAGCTTTGGGTTGGAGAACACTGAAGCTTTCTTT. This gives the protein CASSFGLENTEAFF.

The J gene is TRBJ2-1, the V gene TRBV20-1, with 9 positions matching TRBD1. Germline CDR1 and CDR2: DFQATT and SNEGSKA (reference sequence). This CDR3 has 13 residues. The DNA for the CDR3 is TGCAGAACGACAGGGGGTCTTAGAAATGAGCAGTTCTTC. This sequence encodes CRTTGGLRNEQFF.